The 25 T cell receptor beta chains below come from one sample, sequenced in a study of cytomegalovirus exposure and HLA in healthy donors. TCRdb's table, derived via immunoSEQ multiplex PCR, lists solely in-frame clones and lacks some. The repertoire holds approximately 240,000 clones, with 75% to 95% as singletons. The sequenced sample was PBMCs. All receptors come from a woman under 30 in good health and CMV-seronegative.

This clone was observed once. CDR3 amino acids: CATQPQAPNTEAFF. CDR3 sequence (DNA): TGTGCCACTCAACCACAGGCACCGAACACTGAAGCTTTCTTT. V gene TRBV28 combines with J gene TRBJ1-1, with D perhaps TRBD1 (5 bases). The germline V gene encodes CDR1 MDHEN and CDR2 SYDVKM. The CDR3 is 14 amino acids. Trimming stripped 10 bases from V and 1 base from J, with 16 bases between.

The V and J genes are TRBV13 and TRBJ1-2; no firm D call. From germline, CDR1 is PRHDT and CDR2 FYEKMQ (reference sequence). The V gene lost 5 bases and the J gene lost 4 bases, with 8 bases spanning the gap. This CDR3 has 12 residues. DNA for the CDR3: TGTGCCAGCAGCCCCAGGTCCTATGGCTACACCTTC. Protein sequence: CASSPRSYGYTF.

The chain uses TRBV7-8 and TRBJ1-1, with a tentative D call TRBD1 (5 bases). The germline gives CDR1 SGHVS, CDR2 FQNEAQ. V dropped 2 bases and J dropped 4 bases, with 14 bases sitting between them. The CDR3 has 15 amino acids. The CDR3 coding sequence is TGTGCCAGCAGCTTATTCGGGGGATCGGGCACTGAAGCTTTCTTT. The encoded protein is CASSLFGGSGTEAFF.

This chain connects TRBV9 to TRBJ1-3; no definite D call. The CDR3 has 15 residues. V dropped 5 bases and J dropped 0 bases, with 12 bases sitting between them. From germline, CDR1 is SGDLS and CDR2 YYNGEE. The CDR3: CASSTAGNSGNTIYF. DNA of the CDR3: TGTGCCAGCAGTACAGCAGGTAACTCTGGAAACACCATATATTTT.

The CDR3 protein is CASSRPMGVGDEQFF. The CDR3 nucleotides are TGTGCCAGTAGTCGTCCCATGGGCGTCGGGGATGAGCAGTTCTTC. The chain employs TRBV19 and TRBJ2-1; a possible D gene is TRBD2 (5 bases). The V end lost 5 bases, the J end lost 8 bases, and 19 bases lay between the germline ends. The CDR3 is 15 amino acids. The germline CDR1 and CDR2 sequences are LNHDA and SQIVND (reference sequence).

V and J are TRBV10-3 and TRBJ1-1; maybe TRBD1 (6 bases). Germline loops: CDR1 ENHRY, CDR2 SYGVKD. The CDR3 extends over 15 amino acids. Trimming pared 6 bases from V and 0 bases from J, leaving 14 bases between. In nucleotides, the CDR3 is TGTGCCATCAGAGCCTATACAGGGCTGAACACTGAAGCTTTCTTT. Its translation is CAIRAYTGLNTEAFF.

This clone is a singleton in its sample. The V gene is TRBV30, the J gene TRBJ1-4; the match to TRBD1 covers 9 bases. J gave up 6 bases and V 3 bases, and 5 bases lay outside the gene matches. The CDR3 loop spans 14 amino acids. Germline V gene sequence: CDR1 GTSNPN, CDR2 SVGIG (reference sequence). The CDR3 coding sequence is TGTGCCTGGAGCACGGGACAGGGAGATGAAAAACTGTTTTTT. Its protein is CAWSTGQGDEKLFF. Complete variable domain (other parts from reference TRBV30 and TRBJ1-4): SQTIHQWPATLVQPVGSPLSLECTVEGTSNPNLYWYRQAAGRGLQLLFYSVGIGQISSEVPQNLSASRPQDRQFILSSKKLLLSDSGFYLCAWSTGQGDEKLFFGSGTQLSVL.

The CDR3 region is CASRAARRVAGGYEQYF. CDR3 DNA: TGTGCCAGCAGGGCAGCCCGACGCGTAGCGGGAGGCTACGAGCAGTACTTC. The gene calls are TRBV27 and TRBJ2-7; 10 positions match TRBD2. This CDR3 has 17 amino acids. V lost 6 bases, J lost 3 bases, and 14 bases stayed unmatched. The germline gives CDR1 MNHEY, CDR2 SMNVEV (reference sequence).

The chain combines TRBV27 with TRBJ1-2; TRBD1 aligns across 7 bases. This CDR3 comprises 16 residues. V gave up 3 bases and J gave up 3 bases; unmatched junction bases: 10. CDR1 is MNHEY, CDR2 SMNVEV, per germline (reference sequence). The CDR3 coding sequence is TGTGCCAGCAGTTTTACCGCTACAGGGGACTACTATGGCTACACCTTC. It yields the protein CASSFTATGDYYGYTF.

This clone has ten or more counts. This chain connects TRBV11-2 to TRBJ1-3; the match to TRBD1 covers 7 bases. The CDR3 runs 14 residues. Germline CDR1 SGHAT, CDR2 FQNNGV. V was pared by 10 bases and J by 0 bases, with 6 bases of the junction left unmatched. The CDR3 DNA reads TGTGCCACCCGGGACAGCTACTCTGGAAACACCATATATTTT. It yields the protein CATRDSYSGNTIYF.

The table lists this clone with a count of one. The J gene is TRBJ1-4, the V gene TRBV28; 7 bases agree with TRBD1. V shed 2 bases, J shed 0 bases, and the junction held 9 bases outside the gene matches. The CDR3 loop spans 18 amino acids. Germline V gene sequence: CDR1 MDHEN, CDR2 SYDVKM. The CDR3 DNA reads as TGTGCCAGCAGTTTAAGGGTAGGGGGCATCTCAACTAATGAAAAACTGTTTTTT. This gives the protein CASSLRVGGISTNEKLFF. The complete variable domain, with remaining parts taken from reference TRBV28 and TRBJ1-4, reads DVKVTQSSRYLVKRTGEKVFLECVQDMDHENMFWYRQDPGLGLRLIYFSYDVKMKEKGDIPEGYSVSREKKERFSLILESASTNQTSMYLCASSLRVGGISTNEKLFFGSGTQLSVL.

The CDR3 sequence: CASSQGQGANTIYF. The DNA for the CDR3 is TGTGCCAGCAGCCAAGGACAGGGGGCGAACACCATATATTTT. V is TRBV28 and J is TRBJ1-3, with 11 bases lining up with TRBD1. V trimming: 6 bases; J trimming: 7 bases; junction bases outside the gene matches: 5. In germline, CDR1 is MDHEN, CDR2 SYDVKM. CDR3 length equals 14 residues. Full variable domain (rest looked up from reference TRBV28 and TRBJ1-3): DVKVTQSSRYLVKRTGEKVFLECVQDMDHENMFWYRQDPGLGLRLIYFSYDVKMKEKGDIPEGYSVSREKKERFSLILESASTNQTSMYLCASSQGQGANTIYFGEGSWLTVV.

This sequence joins TRBV10-3 and TRBJ2-3; D not resolved. The germline V gene has CDR1 ENHRY and CDR2 SYGVKD. Trimming pared 6 bases from V and 0 bases from J, leaving 7 bases between. This CDR3 is built from 13 residues. CDR3 residues: CAIRAGSTDTQYF. CDR3 coding DNA: TGTGCCATCAGGGCCGGGAGCACAGATACGCAGTATTTT.

This CDR3 is CAWSVSGGSWWNNEQFF. The CDR3 nucleotides are TGTGCCTGGAGTGTATCAGGGGGGAGTTGGTGGAACAATGAGCAGTTCTTC. The chain joins TRBV30 to TRBJ2-1, with D perhaps matching TRBD1 (7 bases). The CDR3 is made up of 17 amino acids. Germline V lookup: CDR1 GTSNPN, CDR2 SVGIG (reference sequence). The germline V and J ends were trimmed by 0 bases and 5 bases, with 20 bases remaining between them.

V is TRBV6-5 and J is TRBJ1-2; 7 bases match TRBD1. Germline CDR1 is MNHEY and CDR2 is SVGAGI. Losses at the gene ends were 4 bases for V and 6 bases for J; bases not matched to a gene: 8. The CDR3 length is 14 residues. CDR3 DNA sequence: TGTGCCAGCAGTTCCTCATGGGGGACAGATGGCTACACCTTC. As protein: CASSSSWGTDGYTF.

The chain recombines TRBV27 with TRBJ1-5; 7 bases line up with TRBD1. Looked up from germline, CDR1 is MNHEY and CDR2 is SMNVEV (reference sequence). CDR3 size: 15 residues. V trimming: 6 bases; J trimming: 7 bases; junction bases outside the gene matches: 12. The CDR3 coding sequence is TGTGCCAGCAGCCCCGACAGGGCGGCAGGGCAGCCCCAGCATTTT. Encoded protein: CASSPDRAAGQPQHF.

The rearrangement uses TRBV5-8 and TRBJ2-5; perhaps TRBD2 as D (5 bases). CDR3 length: 15 amino acids. Trimming stripped 4 bases from V and 4 bases from J, with 17 bases between. Looked up from germline, CDR1 is SGHTS and CDR2 is YDEGEE. DNA of the CDR3: TGTGCCAGCAGCGGTGGGTCTGCGGGCGGAGAGACCCAGTACTTC. Translation: CASSGGSAGGETQYF. The full variable domain, its missing parts supplied by reference TRBV5-8 and TRBJ2-5, is EAGVTQSPTHLIKTRGQQATLRCSPISGHTSVYWYQQALGLGLQFLLWYDEGEERNRGNFPPRFSGRQFPNYSSELNVNALELEDSALYLCASSGGSAGGETQYFGPGTRLLVL.

The V call is TRBV10-3, the J call TRBJ2-6; possibly TRBD2 for D (6 bases). Per the germline V gene, CDR1 is ENHRY and CDR2 is SYGVKD. The CDR3 runs 16 residues. Trimming took off 0 bases at V and 3 bases at J, with 9 bases between the two ends. The CDR3 here is CAISESGGVGANVLTF. The CDR3 DNA sequence: TGTGCCATCAGTGAGTCCGGGGGAGTTGGGGCCAACGTCCTGACTTTC.

The genes are TRBV19 and TRBJ1-5; 9 nucleotides line up with TRBD1. Trimming removed 3 bases from V and 4 bases from J; junction bases left unmatched: 10. Per the germline V gene, CDR1 is LNHDA and CDR2 is SQIVND (reference sequence). This CDR3 is built from 17 residues. The CDR3 nucleotides read TGTGCCAGTAGTATGCCGGACAGGGGATTAGGAAATCAGCCCCAGCATTTT. This translates into CASSMPDRGLGNQPQHF.

The table lists this clone with a count of one. The V gene is TRBV7-2, the J gene TRBJ1-2, with D unresolved. V lost 5 bases and J 2 bases, leaving 15 bases between the germline ends. CDR1 and CDR2 from the germline V gene are SGHTA and FQGNSA. The CDR3 has 15 amino acids. CDR3 amino acids: CASSPRVVRNYGYTF. The CDR3 bases are TGTGCCAGCAGCCCGAGGGTGGTGAGGAACTATGGCTACACCTTC.

Here the CDR3 reads CASSVSDRGFQPQHF. CDR3 in DNA: TGTGCCAGCAGCGTTTCCGACAGGGGATTTCAGCCCCAGCATTTT. The chain has TRBV9 and TRBJ1-5, with 8 nucleotides matching TRBD1. From germline, CDR1 is SGDLS and CDR2 YYNGEE. Trimming cost V 2 bases and J 6 bases; bases outside gene matches: 7. The CDR3 runs 15 residues. The entire variable domain, with the rest obtained from reference TRBV9 and TRBJ1-5, is as follows: DSGVTQTPKHLITATGQRVTLRCSPRSGDLSVYWYQQSLDQGLQFLIQYYNGEERAKGNILERFSAQQFPDLHSELNLSSLELGDSALYFCASSVSDRGFQPQHFGDGTRLSIL.

The chain has TRBV5-4 and TRBJ1-1, with TRBD1 matching 9 bases. This CDR3 spans 18 amino acids. Looked up from germline, CDR1 is SGHNT and CDR2 is YYREEE (reference sequence). Losses at the gene ends were 4 bases for V and 1 base for J; bases not matched to a gene: 14. The CDR3 region is CASSRTGTGFEENTEAFF. CDR3 bases: TGTGCCAGCAGCAGGACCGGGACAGGGTTTGAGGAGAACACTGAAGCTTTCTTT.

This sequence joins TRBV30 and TRBJ2-5; 8 bases agree with TRBD1. After removal of 0 bases from V and 9 bases from J, the junction contained 9 bases not matched to a gene. Germline V gene data show CDR1 as GTSNPN and CDR2 as SVGIG (reference sequence). The CDR3 runs to 14 residues. CDR3 coding DNA: TGTGCCTGGAGTGTACAGGGGGGTCGAGGGGCCCAGTACTTC. Protein product: CAWSVQGGRGAQYF.

This clone was observed a single time. The chain carries TRBV29-1 and TRBJ2-3; D is possibly TRBD2 (7 bases). The V end was cut by 7 bases, the J end by 6 bases, with 23 bases between. Germline V gene data show CDR1 as SQVTM and CDR2 as ANQGSEA. This CDR3 spans 15 amino acids. The CDR3 sequence: CSADLREGGYDTQYF. The CDR3 DNA follows: TGCAGCGCCGACTTGAGGGAGGGGGGGTATGATACGCAGTATTTT.

This chain links TRBV4-1 with TRBJ1-3; D may be TRBD1 (5 bases). Trimming removed 4 bases from V and 2 bases from J, with 12 bases in between. This CDR3 is built from 15 residues. CDR1 and CDR2 (germline): MGHRA, YSYEKL. DNA for the CDR3: TGCGCCAGCAGCCGTGGAGGGGATGCTGGAAACACCATATATTTT. Its protein is CASSRGGDAGNTIYF.